This T cell receptor beta chain was sequenced during a study of regulatory T cells in long-lasting Graves disease. CDR3-region Arm-PCR and iRepertoire HTBI primers produced the TCR beta libraries. Via MiXCR, TCRdb re-called the multiplex PCR reads, giving one row per CDR3 protein. The table includes about 620,000 distinct CDR3 sequences, approximately 15% detected once. With 4 bases removed from V and 2 bases from J, the gap between germline ends came to 17 bases. CDR1 MNHNS and CDR2 SASEGT come from the germline V gene. The CDR3 is made up of 16 amino acids. Indicated time point: newly diagnosed GD, antithyroid drugs for less than 3 months. The authors made the TCR library using RNA they extracted from PBMCs. These data were likewise used in another study, on T cells in Graves' hyperthyroidism and ophthalmopathy.

Sample: peripheral blood mononuclear cells (PBMCs), taken at new diagnosis, from a patient treated with antithyroid drugs. The TCR comes from a young woman with Graves disease. J is TRBJ1-1 and V is TRBV6-1; no clear D. The CDR3 DNA follows: TGTGCCAGCAGTGGTGCCATCCAACGGTTCAACACTGAAGCTTTCTTT. Translated: CASSGAIQRFNTEAFF.